This T cell receptor beta chain was identified in a study of cytomegalovirus exposure and HLA in healthy donors. Study findings and constraints: Reportedly, diagnosis of cytomegalovirus status by the classifier showed high specificity and sensitivity. Among TCR beta chains of equal frequency, HLA-associated ones were more clonally expanded in a later analysis. Apparent HLA restriction characterized most CMV-associated TCR beta chains in a later analysis.

The CDR3 is 15 residues long. Between the trimmed V and J ends, which lost 2 bases and 2 bases, there was a span of 12 bases. CDR1 is LNHDA and CDR2 is SQIVND in the germline V gene (reference sequence). With regard to this clone: What it recognizes is unknown.

A multiplex PCR was run with 60 Vbeta primers and 13 Jbeta primers. Libraries were prepared by immunoSEQ multiplex PCR; TCRdb keeps only in-frame clonotypes and omits some of them. The data show about 110,000 clones, around 85% seen once. The sample consisted of PBMCs. The chain is built from TRBV19 and TRBJ2-5, with D unclear. The clonotype was recovered from a man aged 60-69 years in good health and CMV-seronegative. CDR3 in DNA: TGTGCCAGTAGTATAAACCGCGTTACTCAAGAGACCCAGTACTTC. This gives the protein CASSINRVTQETQYF.